This T cell receptor (beta chain) was sequenced in a study of tumor-infiltrating lymphocytes in localized non-small cell lung cancer. Study results and caveats: Immunotypes IM1 and IM2 had similar TCR-derived T-cell fractions.

Trimming took off 0 bases at V and 6 bases at J, with 2 bases between the two ends. The CDR3 runs to 11 residues. CDR1 SGHAT and CDR2 FQNNGV come from the germline V gene. As for this clone: The antigen is unknown.

Profiled with immunoSEQ multiplex PCR; TCRdb holds only in-frame clones, not every one. The repertoire holds tens of thousands of clones, under 75% seen once, with about 5.8% in the top ten. This receptor was taken from a human donor with non-small cell lung cancer. This chain joins TRBV11-2 and TRBJ2-5, with D uncertain. What was sequenced was lung tumor tissue. CDR3 in amino acids: CASSLDQTQYF. CDR3 coding DNA: TGTGCCAGCAGCTTAGATCAGACCCAGTACTTC. The whole variable domain, filled in from reference TRBV11-2 and TRBJ2-5, reads EAGVAQSPRYKIIEKRQSVAFWCNPISGHATLYWYQQILGQGPKLLIQFQNNGVVDDSQLPKDRFSAERLKGVDSTLKIQPAKLEDSAVYLCASSLDQTQYFGPGTRLLVL.